The clone carrying this T cell receptor (beta chain) was counted between two and nine times. As yet, its antigen is unknown. Unique molecular identifiers were built into the TCRbeta library. TCRdb redid the calling of the PCR reads with MiXCR, one entry per CDR3 protein. The data contain 800,000 to 1,000,000 distinct CDR3 sequences, roughly 31% of them seen just once; the ten biggest clones take up roughly 27%. The data originate from a study of T-cell reconstitution after alpha-beta-depleted transplantation in children. Germline V gene data show CDR1 as SGDLS and CDR2 as YYNGEE. The CDR3 extends over 14 amino acids. The ends were cut back, 3 bases at V and 1 base at J, with 10 bases in the middle. The study's findings and limits: Once a year had passed after transplant, T-cell counts and diversity came mostly from newly produced T cells. Reports say that about two months after transplant, the alpha-beta T cells came out of several hundred graft clones that had expanded.

This specimen was PBMCs, mostly from graft donor cells, taken 360 days after TCRalphabeta/CD19-depleted stem cell transplant. The chain recombines TRBV9 with TRBJ2-5; tentatively, D is TRBD2 (7 bases). This sequence originates from a boy less than two years old who had a stem cell transplant for SCID, so the T cells may come from the graft donor. DNA for the CDR3: TGTGCCAGCAGCGGCGCGGGGGCCCAAGAGACCCAGTACTTC. Protein product: CASSGAGAQETQYF. Using reference TRBV9 and TRBJ2-5 for the parts outside the CDR3, the full variable domain is DSGVTQTPKHLITATGQRVTLRCSPRSGDLSVYWYQQSLDQGLQFLIQYYNGEERAKGNILERFSAQQFPDLHSELNLSSLELGDSALYFCASSGAGAQETQYFGPGTRLLVL.